The entry below gives a single T cell receptor (beta chain) sequence along with its context. Per the study methods: Amplifying reference gene primers gave estimates of nucleated cell counts. The method was immunoSEQ multiplex PCR; TCRdb's version includes in-frame clones alone and lacks a portion of them. V, J and clone size reflect that table, while D and trimming were determined from the DNA. The data hold about 73,000 clones, with less than 85% observed a single time. This sample was taken from a study of blood T cell repertoires in COVID-19. Background on the study: Samples of COVID-19 (acute and convalescent) were obtained from the United States, Italy and Spain. From T cells, B-cell-depleted T cells, or PBMCs came the material, which was cDNA or gDNA.

The CDR3 runs to 20 residues. From germline, CDR1 is SGHVS and CDR2 FQNEAQ. J gave up 1 base and V 3 bases, and 10 bases lay outside the gene matches. This sequence was found in a man aged 55 to 70 with acute or convalescent COVID-19. The chain links TRBV7-8 to TRBJ2-3, with 16 bases identical to TRBD2. Sequencing was carried out using peripheral blood. CDR3 sequence reads: CASSFRPGTSGRVGTDTQYF. The CDR3 coding sequence is TGTGCCAGCAGCTTCCGCCCCGGGACTAGCGGGAGGGTGGGCACAGATACGCAGTATTTT.